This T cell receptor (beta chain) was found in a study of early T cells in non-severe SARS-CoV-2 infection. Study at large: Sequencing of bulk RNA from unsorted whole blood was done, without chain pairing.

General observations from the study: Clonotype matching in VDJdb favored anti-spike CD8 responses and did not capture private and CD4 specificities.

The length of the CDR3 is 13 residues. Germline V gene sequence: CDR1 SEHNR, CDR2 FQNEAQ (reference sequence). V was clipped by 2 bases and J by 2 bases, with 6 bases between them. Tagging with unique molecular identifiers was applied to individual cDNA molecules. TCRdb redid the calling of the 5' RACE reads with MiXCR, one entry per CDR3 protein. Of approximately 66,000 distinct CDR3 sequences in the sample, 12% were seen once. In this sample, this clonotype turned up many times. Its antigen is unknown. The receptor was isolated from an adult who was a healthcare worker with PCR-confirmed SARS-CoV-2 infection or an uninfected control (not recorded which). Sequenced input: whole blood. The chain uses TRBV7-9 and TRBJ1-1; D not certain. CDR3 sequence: CASSLTDNTEAFF. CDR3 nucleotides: TGTGCCAGCAGCTTAACAGATAACACTGAAGCTTTCTTT.